Below are 11 T cell receptor beta chains sequenced from a single sample in a study of neoadjuvant anti-PD-1 for oral cavity cancer. Profiled with immunoSEQ multiplex PCR; TCRdb holds only in-frame clones, not every one. The sample contains about 9,300 clones, approximately 61% of which appear only once. This sample comprised tumor tissue, obtained before nivolumab (anti-PD-1) treatment. These receptor sequences come from a person aged 40 to 85 with oral cavity squamous cell carcinoma.

This clone showed up just once. CDR3 loop: CASSQGVTASYGYTF. The DNA of the CDR3 is TGCGCCAGCAGCCAAGGTGTAACAGCTTCCTATGGCTACACCTTC. J is TRBJ1-2 and V is TRBV4-1; no definite D call. This CDR3 contains 15 residues. Trimming shortened V by 1 base and J by 4 bases, and 13 bases separated the two germline ends. Germline V gives CDR1 MGHRA, CDR2 YSYEKL.

The gene calls are TRBV11-2 and TRBJ2-7, with 12 bases aligning to TRBD1. This CDR3 is 15 amino acids long. CDR1 SGHAT and CDR2 FQNNGV come from the germline V gene. With 5 bases clipped from V and 3 bases from J, the junction kept 5 bases outside the gene matches. The CDR3 is CASSGGQGARYEQYF. In nucleotides, the CDR3 is TGTGCCAGCAGCGGGGGACAGGGGGCCCGCTACGAGCAGTACTTC.

In its sample, this clone was seen a few times. V and J are TRBV6-4 and TRBJ1-2; possible D gene TRBD1, 5 bases. CDR1 MRHNA and CDR2 SNTAGT come from the germline V gene. This CDR3 region has 12 residues. V gave up 5 bases and J gave up 8 bases, with 12 bases separating them. The CDR3 loop is CASSSMRDGYTF. CDR3 nucleotide sequence: TGTGCCAGCAGTAGCATGAGGGACGGCTACACCTTC.

The gene calls are TRBV19 and TRBJ1-1; D call uncertain. CDR1 is LNHDA and CDR2 is SQIVND in the germline V gene (reference sequence). The CDR3 is 11 residues long. V dropped 11 bases and J dropped 4 bases, with 11 bases sitting between them. CDR3 residues: CAVGPGTEAFF. The CDR3 region has the DNA TGTGCCGTTGGTCCGGGCACTGAAGCTTTCTTT.

The chain carries TRBV9 and TRBJ2-3; 7 bases agree with TRBD2. CDR1 is SGDLS, CDR2 YYNGEE, per germline. Trimming removed 0 bases from V and 6 bases from J; junction bases left unmatched: 22. The CDR3 covers 20 residues. CDR3 DNA: TGTGCCAGCAGCGTAGGGGTAGGGACGATCCTAGCGGACCTCCAGGATACGCAGTATTTT. Residues: CASSVGVGTILADLQDTQYF. Full variable domain (rest looked up from reference TRBV9 and TRBJ2-3): DSGVTQTPKHLITATGQRVTLRCSPRSGDLSVYWYQQSLDQGLQFLIQYYNGEERAKGNILERFSAQQFPDLHSELNLSSLELGDSALYFCASSVGVGTILADLQDTQYFGPGTRLTVL.

In this sample, this clone turned up once. The V gene is TRBV19, the J gene TRBJ1-5; no definite D call. With 4 bases removed from V and 0 bases from J, the gap between germline ends came to 7 bases. The CDR3 length is 14 residues. Germline CDR1 and CDR2: LNHDA and SQIVND (reference sequence). Here the CDR3 DNA reads TGTGCCAGTAGTAAAGGATATAGCAATCAGCCCCAGCATTTT. This codes for CASSKGYSNQPQHF.

The J gene is TRBJ2-4, the V gene TRBV29-1; D call uncertain. Per germline, CDR1 SQVTM and CDR2 ANQGSEA. This CDR3 has 12 residues. Between the trimmed V and J ends, which lost 0 bases and 6 bases, there was a span of 6 bases. This CDR3 is CSVEDSGNIQYF. CDR3 sequence (DNA): TGCAGCGTTGAAGACTCGGGAAACATTCAGTACTTC. Using reference TRBV29-1 and TRBJ2-4 for the parts outside the CDR3, the full variable domain is SAVISQKPSRDICQRGTSLTIQCQVDSQVTMMFWYRQQPGQSLTLIATANQGSEATYESGFVIDKFPISRPNLTFSTLTVSNMSPEDSSIYLCSVEDSGNIQYFGAGTRLSVL.

The rearrangement uses TRBV27 and TRBJ2-7; 7 nucleotides agree with TRBD1. Germline V lookup: CDR1 MNHEY, CDR2 SMNVEV (reference sequence). CDR3 length: 13 residues. V shed 4 bases and J 7 bases; nucleotides not matched to a gene: 7. The CDR3 reads CASSSPQGSEQYF. The CDR3 region has the DNA TGTGCCAGCAGTTCGCCACAGGGGTCAGAGCAGTACTTC.

The chain combines TRBV18 with TRBJ2-1; 8 nucleotides align to TRBD1. Losses at the gene ends were 4 bases for V and 6 bases for J; bases not matched to a gene: 8. Germline loops: CDR1 KGHSH, CDR2 LQKENI. This CDR3 region has 15 residues. The chain's CDR3 is CASSRPGGFFNEQFF. The DNA of the CDR3 is TGTGCCAGCTCACGACCAGGGGGCTTTTTCAATGAGCAGTTCTTC.

The rearrangement links TRBV5-4 to TRBJ2-7; tentatively, D is TRBD2 (6 bases). V was trimmed by 4 bases and J by 7 bases, leaving 9 bases between them. Germline V gene sequence: CDR1 SGHNT, CDR2 YYREEE (reference sequence). The CDR3 loop spans 11 amino acids. CDR3 sequence: CASSRGREQYF. In DNA, the CDR3 is TGTGCCAGCAGCCGGGGGAGGGAGCAGTACTTC.

This clone is classed as medium-sized. The chain carries TRBV11-3 and TRBJ1-1; D gene uncertain. The CDR3 is 16 residues long. In germline, CDR1 is SGHNT, CDR2 YENEEA. The V end was cut by 0 bases, the J end by 3 bases, with 14 bases between. For the CDR3, the DNA is TGTGCCAGCAGCTTAGATATCCGGGTAGGCGACACTGAAGCTTTCTTT. It is translated as CASSLDIRVGDTEAFF.